The 29 T cell receptor beta chains below were found in one sample sequenced in a study of CD8 T cells in ankylosing spondylitis. Antigen specificity for these receptors is unknown. TCRdb recomputed calls from the 5' RACE reads with MiXCR, one row per CDR3 protein. The table shows 800,000 to 900,000 distinct CDR3 sequences, with approximately 10% occurring only once. Study-level results: Ankylosing spondylitis blood appeared to carry a characteristic TCR beta motif of eight or nine highly homologous variants.

The specimen sequenced was blood, either unsorted or a sorted T cell fraction (not recorded which). These receptors were taken from a male donor with ankylosing spondylitis.

The sample holds a few counts of this clonotype. This chain connects TRBV20-1 to TRBJ1-4; 7 positions agree with TRBD1. V trimming: 3 bases; J trimming: 8 bases; junction bases outside the gene matches: 18. The CDR3 extends over 17 amino acids. Germline values: CDR1 DFQATT, CDR2 SNEGSKA (reference sequence). CDR3 in DNA: TGCAGTGCTAGTCCTCGTGGCGGGACAGTTATAAGCGAAAAACTGTTTTTT. Translating it yields CSASPRGGTVISEKLFF.

V usage is TRBV5-1 and J usage is TRBJ2-1; the D call may be TRBD1 or TRBD2 (6 bases each). Per the germline V gene, CDR1 is SGHRS and CDR2 is YFSETQ. The V and J ends lost 4 bases and 3 bases respectively, with 14 bases between them. The CDR3 totals 15 residues. The CDR3 loop is CASSPEGEYYNEQFF. CDR3 nucleotides: TGCGCCAGCAGCCCGGAGGGGGAGTACTACAATGAGCAGTTCTTC. Full variable domain (rest looked up from reference TRBV5-1 and TRBJ2-1): KAGVTQTPRYLIKTRGQQVTLSCSPISGHRSVSWYQQTPGQGLQFLFEYFSETQRNKGNFPGRFSGRQFSNSRSEMNVSTLELGDSALYLCASSPEGEYYNEQFFGPGTRLTVL.

The chain recombines TRBV28 with TRBJ2-5; a weak D match, TRBD2 (5 bases). With 3 bases removed from V and 5 bases from J, the gap between germline ends came to 13 bases. The CDR3 is 14 amino acids. CDR1 MDHEN and CDR2 SYDVKM come from the germline V gene. CDR3 DNA sequence: TGTGCCAGCAGTTTCCCTTCGACGGGGGAGACCCAGTACTTC. It yields the protein CASSFPSTGETQYF.

The chain combines TRBV4-1 with TRBJ1-1; no reliable D call. The germline V gene encodes CDR1 MGHRA and CDR2 YSYEKL. Trimming cost V 5 bases and J 4 bases, with 14 bases left between them. This CDR3 has 14 residues. The CDR3 protein is CASSWTGGSTEAFF. CDR3 nucleotides: TGCGCCAGCAGCTGGACGGGCGGTAGCACTGAAGCTTTCTTT.

CDR3 loop: CSARVLRPFRNEQFF. As DNA, the CDR3 is TGCAGTGCTAGAGTCCTCAGACCGTTCAGGAATGAGCAGTTCTTC. J is TRBJ2-1 and V is TRBV20-1; D not resolved. The germline CDR1 and CDR2 sequences are DFQATT and SNEGSKA (reference sequence). The V end was cut by 1 base, the J end by 7 bases, with 17 bases between. This CDR3 has 15 amino acids.

This chain uses TRBV5-1 with TRBJ2-2, with 9 bases matching TRBD2. Germline V gives CDR1 SGHRS, CDR2 YFSETQ. The trim removed 0 bases at V and 5 bases at J, leaving 5 bases unmatched. This CDR3 is 16 amino acids long. The CDR3 region is CASSLAGLARTGELFF. The CDR3 region has the DNA TGCGCCAGCAGCTTGGCAGGACTAGCGAGAACCGGGGAGCTGTTTTTT.

The V call is TRBV7-2, the J call TRBJ1-6; D perhaps matches TRBD1 (5 bases). Germline lookup yields CDR1 SGHTA and CDR2 FQGNSA. The CDR3 is 15 amino acids. V lost 5 bases, J lost 8 bases, and 16 bases lay in between. The CDR3 loop is CASSPEGPGDSPLHF. In DNA form, the CDR3 reads TGTGCCAGCAGCCCAGAGGGACCGGGGGATTCACCCCTCCACTTT.

This clonotype was counted a few times. The genes are TRBV7-2 and TRBJ2-7; 7 positions agree with TRBD1. Germline V gene data show CDR1 as SGHTA and CDR2 as FQGNSA. This CDR3 has 15 residues. Trimming took 4 bases from V and 2 from J; bases not matched to a gene: 8. The CDR3 nucleotides are TGTGCCAGCAGCTCTCGAAGGACAGGCACCTACGAGCAGTACTTC. Translating gives CASSSRRTGTYEQYF.

V and J are TRBV5-4 and TRBJ1-3; 9 nucleotides line up with TRBD1. V was pared by 4 bases and J by 4 bases, with 9 bases of the junction left unmatched. The germline V gene encodes CDR1 SGHNT and CDR2 YYREEE (reference sequence). The CDR3 has 16 amino acids. CDR3 sequence (DNA): TGTGCCAGCAGCCGGCTACAGGGGGCGAGGGGAAACACCATATATTTT. This gives the protein CASSRLQGARGNTIYF.

In its sample, this clonotype was seen a few times. The chain combines TRBV28 with TRBJ2-5, with D perhaps being TRBD1 or TRBD2 (6 bases each). The CDR3 has 16 residues. V was trimmed by 5 bases and J by 5 bases, leaving 21 bases between them. Germline CDR1 and CDR2: MDHEN and SYDVKM. The CDR3 region is CASSRIVGGGSETQYF. DNA for the CDR3: TGTGCCAGCAGTCGGATCGTTGGAGGGGGTTCGGAGACCCAGTACTTC.

Turning to this clonotype: A junction boundary mismatches the germline segment, possibly from a read error. The CDR3 bases are TGTGCCAGGAGCTTGGGTGGACGGGATACGCAGTATTTT. Its translation: CARSLGGRDTQYF. This chain uses TRBV5-6 with TRBJ2-3; D remains unclear. This CDR3 is built from 13 residues. From germline, CDR1 is SGHDT and CDR2 YYEEEE.

The CDR3 loop reads CASRVSEWYTEAFF. The CDR3 DNA reads TGTGCCAGCAGGGTCTCCGAGTGGTACACTGAAGCTTTCTTT. The chain employs TRBV2 and TRBJ1-1, with D unclear. Germline V CDR1 and CDR2: SNHLY, FYNNEI. This CDR3 is 14 amino acids long. Trimming took off 6 bases at V and 3 bases at J, with 14 bases between the two ends.

This clonotype showed up many times. This chain connects TRBV5-6 to TRBJ1-2; a weak D match, TRBD1 (6 bases). The CDR3 runs to 13 residues. The V gene's germline CDR1 is SGHDT and CDR2 YYEEEE. The germline V and J ends were trimmed by 0 bases and 3 bases, with 6 bases remaining between them. Here the CDR3 reads CASSLGQDYGYTF. In DNA form, the CDR3 reads TGTGCCAGCAGCTTGGGACAGGACTATGGCTACACCTTC. Variable domain in full (rest from reference TRBV5-6 and TRBJ1-2): DAGVTQSPTHLIKTRGQQVTLRCSPKSGHDTVSWYQQALGQGPQFIFQYYEEEERQRGNFPDRFSGHQFPNYSSELNVNALLLGDSALYLCASSLGQDYGYTFGSGTRLTVV.

The chain links TRBV11-2 to TRBJ2-2, with TRBD2 identical over 8 bases. CDR3 length: 16 residues. From germline, CDR1 is SGHAT and CDR2 FQNNGV. J gave up 7 bases and V 3 bases, and 10 bases lay outside the gene matches. CDR3 sequence (DNA): TGTGCCAGCAGCTTCCTACCGGGACTAGGCATCGGGGAGCTGTTTTTT. Amino acids: CASSFLPGLGIGELFF.

This clonotype showed up just a few times. V usage is TRBV27 and J usage is TRBJ2-1; a possible D gene is TRBD1 (6 bases). Germline V CDR1 and CDR2: MNHEY, SMNVEV (reference sequence). Trimming took 3 bases from V and 3 from J, leaving 15 bases between them. This CDR3 has 16 amino acids. The CDR3 sequence: CASSFQGHWDYNEQFF. DNA of the CDR3: TGTGCCAGCAGTTTCCAGGGGCATTGGGACTACAATGAGCAGTTCTTC.

V usage is TRBV7-2 and J usage is TRBJ2-7, with D hard to call. This CDR3 is 15 amino acids long. V shed 5 bases and J shed 0 bases, with 14 bases lying between them. The germline gives CDR1 SGHTA, CDR2 FQGNSA. The CDR3 DNA reads TGTGCCAGCAGCCCCGCCGGAAGCGCCTCCTACGAGCAGTACTTC. Amino acids: CASSPAGSASYEQYF.

The sample holds many counts of this clonotype. V gene TRBV6-5 combines with J gene TRBJ2-1; 10 bases fit TRBD1. Per the germline V gene, CDR1 is MNHEY and CDR2 is SVGAGI. The CDR3 sequence is 15 residues long. The V and J ends lost 0 bases and 9 bases, in that order; junction bases with no gene match: 5. The CDR3 bases are TGTGCCAGCAGTTACTCGGGGACAGGGGAGCTTGAGCAGTTCTTC. This encodes CASSYSGTGELEQFF.

This clonotype was recorded a few times. This chain links TRBV12-3 or TRBV12-4 with TRBJ1-5; D uncertain. V lost 6 bases and J lost 0, with 21 bases in between. The CDR3 runs 18 residues. The CDR3 protein is CASSRKRVGSYSNQPQHF. The CDR3 bases are TGTGCCAGCAGCAGGAAAAGGGTCGGCTCCTATAGCAATCAGCCCCAGCATTTT.

The chain carries TRBV7-9 and TRBJ1-4, with 12 bases aligning to TRBD1. CDR3 size: 17 residues. V trimming: 5 bases; J trimming: 5 bases; junction bases outside the gene matches: 9. The V gene's germline CDR1 is SEHNR and CDR2 FQNEAQ (reference sequence). CDR3 amino acids: CASSRGPGQGANEKLFF. The CDR3 nucleotides read TGTGCCAGCAGCCGGGGCCCGGGACAGGGGGCAAATGAAAAACTGTTTTTT.

A few counts support this clonotype. The V and J genes are TRBV5-1 and TRBJ1-2; D may be TRBD1 (5 bases). Trimming left V 4 bases short and J 3 bases short, with 19 bases between. Germline CDR1 reads SGHRS; CDR2 reads YFSETQ. The CDR3 totals 16 residues. In DNA, the CDR3 is TGCGCCAGCAGCATAACCCCAGGGATCGAAGACTATGGCTACACCTTC. It yields the protein CASSITPGIEDYGYTF.

The chain recombines TRBV10-2 with TRBJ1-1; weak D call: TRBD1 (5 bases). The CDR3 totals 13 residues. The V end was cut by 10 bases, the J end by 0 bases, with 12 bases between. Germline CDR1 and CDR2: WSHSY and SAAADI. The CDR3 is CANRNYMNTEAFF. The DNA for the CDR3 is TGCGCCAACAGGAATTACATGAACACTGAAGCTTTCTTT.

The J gene is TRBJ2-5, the V gene TRBV25-1; tentatively, D is TRBD1 or TRBD2 (7 bases each). The CDR3 consists of 14 residues. The germline V gene encodes CDR1 MGHDK and CDR2 SYGVNS. V was trimmed by 4 bases and J by 2 bases, leaving 11 bases between them. In nucleotides, the CDR3 is TGTGCCAGCAGTGGACAGGGAGGGCAAGAGACCCAGTACTTC. Its translation: CASSGQGGQETQYF. Full variable domain (remainder filled in from reference TRBV25-1 and TRBJ2-5): EADIYQTPRYLVIGTGKKITLECSQTMGHDKMYWYQQDPGMELHLIHYSYGVNSTEKGDLSSESTVSRIRTEHFPLTLESARPSHTSQYLCASSGQGGQETQYFGPGTRLLVL.

The chain uses TRBV28 and TRBJ1-2, with a possible D match to TRBD1 (6 bases). The germline CDR1 and CDR2 sequences are MDHEN and SYDVKM. V was pared by 4 bases and J by 8 bases, with 20 bases between. CDR3 length: 15 residues. The CDR3 sequence is CASSSPGGGLFGYTF. CDR3 DNA: TGTGCCAGCAGTTCCCCCGGGGGGGGCCTGTTCGGCTACACCTTC.

V and J are TRBV7-3 and TRBJ1-1; the D gene is possibly TRBD1 (5 bases). This CDR3 spans 13 amino acids. Germline V CDR1 and CDR2: SGHTA, FQGTGA. Trimming took 2 bases from V and 5 from J, leaving 9 bases between them. This CDR3 reads CASSLGRQTEAFF. CDR3 DNA sequence: TGTGCCAGCAGCTTAGGGAGACAGACTGAAGCTTTCTTT. Looking up the rest from reference TRBV7-3 and TRBJ1-1 gives the full variable domain: GAGVSQTPSNKVTEKGKYVELRCDPISGHTALYWYRQSLGQGPEFLIYFQGTGAADDSGLPNDRFFAVRPEGSVSTLKIQRTERGDSAVYLCASSLGRQTEAFFGQGTRLTVV.

This clonotype came up many times. The V call is TRBV9, the J call TRBJ2-2, with a tentative D call TRBD1 (6 bases). Looked up from germline, CDR1 is SGDLS and CDR2 is YYNGEE. This CDR3 comprises 14 residues. The germline V and J ends were trimmed by 0 bases and 7 bases, with 10 bases remaining between them. CDR3 bases: TGTGCCAGCAGCGTAGGGACAGCGTACGGGGAGCTGTTTTTT. Its translation: CASSVGTAYGELFF. Combining the CDR3 with reference TRBV9 and TRBJ2-2 gives the whole variable domain DSGVTQTPKHLITATGQRVTLRCSPRSGDLSVYWYQQSLDQGLQFLIQYYNGEERAKGNILERFSAQQFPDLHSELNLSSLELGDSALYFCASSVGTAYGELFFGEGSRLTVL.

The J gene is TRBJ2-1, the V gene TRBV12-3 or TRBV12-4, with D possibly being TRBD1 or TRBD2 (6 bases each). The CDR3 loop spans 17 amino acids. V was trimmed by 4 bases and J by 1 base, leaving 17 bases between them. The DNA of the CDR3 is TGTGCCAGCAGTTCGGGGGTCCAGGGGCATTCCTACAATGAGCAGTTCTTC. This gives the protein CASSSGVQGHSYNEQFF.

CDR3 nucleotides: TGTGCCAGCAGCGCCTTGGGTGAAGCTTTCTTT. Translated: CASSALGEAFF. V gene TRBV27 combines with J gene TRBJ1-1; D remains ambiguous. Looked up from germline, CDR1 is MNHEY and CDR2 is SMNVEV (reference sequence). The CDR3 extends over 11 amino acids. With 6 bases removed from V and 7 bases from J, the gap between germline ends came to 9 bases.

The V call is TRBV20-1, the J call TRBJ2-7; tentative D call: TRBD2 (5 bases). CDR1 is DFQATT and CDR2 is SNEGSKA in the germline V gene (reference sequence). V shed 6 bases and J shed 7 bases, with 25 bases lying between them. The CDR3 sequence is 15 residues long. CDR3 region: CSAMPFLADSWEQYF. CDR3 bases: TGCAGTGCCATGCCTTTCCTAGCTGACTCCTGGGAGCAGTACTTC.

This clonotype showed up many times. This rearrangement joins TRBV20-1 to TRBJ2-1, with 8 bases aligning to TRBD2. CDR1 DFQATT and CDR2 SNEGSKA come from the germline V gene (reference sequence). The J segment lost 5 bases and the V segment lost 6 bases, leaving 9 bases of the junction unmatched. The CDR3 is 14 amino acids. Written as DNA, the CDR3 is TGCAGTGCCATGGGGCTAGCGGGCCACAATGAGCAGTTCTTC. This encodes CSAMGLAGHNEQFF.